This T cell receptor (beta chain) was sequenced for a study of T cell repertoires in cytomegalovirus infection. Study as a whole: Public signatures in TCR beta pointed to CMV infection and matching HLA type.

TCRdb analysed the reads with MiXCR anew, one entry per CDR3 protein. The top ten clones hold roughly a quarter of a sample with fewer than 550,000 distinct CDR3 sequences, approximately 16% of them seen once. To note about this clonotype: The antigen remains unidentified.

The V gene lost 2 bases and the J gene lost 9 bases, with 20 bases spanning the gap. Germline assignment: CDR1 MNHEY and CDR2 SMNVEV (reference sequence). This CDR3 is built from 16 residues. The study's findings and limits: Summed frequency of shared TCR beta families picked out CMV carriers who also had the relevant HLA. Clonotypes of TCR beta that were HLA-C-restricted and CMV-specific dominated the ex vivo response.

The clonotype was recovered from a human donor in good health (CMV status not recorded). Some clones in this sample may be carry-over from other donors' samples. The chain is built from TRBV27 and TRBJ2-1, with D perhaps TRBD1 (6 bases). Input material: CD8+ T cells from PBMCs. This CDR3 reads CASSLNGQGLLGEQFF. CDR3 DNA: TGTGCCAGCAGTTTAAATGGCCAGGGGCTTTTGGGTGAGCAGTTCTTC.